The T cell receptor (beta chain) under discussion was sequenced for a study of CD8 T cells in Susac syndrome. Whole-study findings and limits: By the study's own acknowledgment, its TCR sequencing and HLA analysis included relatively few individuals.

This CDR3 has 15 amino acids. Germline V lookup: CDR1 SGHTA, CDR2 FQGNSA. V was clipped by 2 bases and J by 1 base, with 10 bases between them. This clonotype was picked up one time. Its antigen is not identified. In blood CD8+ and CD4+ T cells, TCR beta underwent sequencing. When the RNA was reverse transcribed, random hexamers were used with an input of 0.5 to 1 ug. Amplification of TCR beta CDR3 by immunoSEQ multiplex PCR spanned 54 Vbeta and 13 Jbeta. In TCRdb, the immunoSEQ multiplex PCR reads were re-called with MiXCR into one record per CDR3 protein. The sample includes about 120,000 distinct CDR3 sequences, nearly 95% of them seen just once.

The source material was CD4+ T cells from PBMCs. The V call is TRBV7-2, the J call TRBJ2-3; possible D gene TRBD2, 7 bases. This receptor was obtained from a human donor in good health. The CDR3 bases are TGTGCCAGCAGCTTAAGGGGGGGCCGCACAGATACGCAGTATTTT. This codes for CASSLRGGRTDTQYF.